These 24 T cell receptor beta chains share one sample of origin, sequenced in a study of molecular identifiers for immune sequencing clone quantification. TCRdb processed the PCR reads anew with MiXCR; each CDR3 protein has one entry. In the table there are approximately 60,000 distinct CDR3 sequences, roughly a fifth of which are singletons. The sample consisted of naive CD8+ T cells from blood, with Jurkat cell RNA spiked in. The subset here: FACS-sorted CD8+CD4-CCR7+CD45RA+ naive T cells. The receptors come from a human donor in good health. Some libraries in this study had Jurkat cell RNA spiked in.

This clonotype has a count of ten or more. The CDR3 here is CASSQISLNEKLFF. As DNA, the CDR3 is TGCGCCAGCAGCCAAATATCTCTTAATGAAAAACTGTTTTTT. This sequence joins TRBV5-1 and TRBJ1-4; D unclear. This CDR3 spans 14 amino acids. The germline V gene has CDR1 SGHRS and CDR2 YFSETQ. The V gene lost 4 bases and the J gene lost 4 bases, with 11 bases spanning the gap.

This clonotype has ten or more counts. V gene TRBV4-2 combines with J gene TRBJ2-3, with 9 bases that match TRBD2. CDR1 LGHNA and CDR2 YNFKEQ come from the germline V gene. V shed 4 bases, J shed 2 bases, and the junction held 7 bases outside the gene matches. The CDR3 contains 16 residues. The chain's CDR3 is CASSPRASGDTDTQYF. As DNA, the CDR3 is TGTGCCAGCAGCCCCCGCGCTAGCGGGGACACAGATACGCAGTATTTT.

This clonotype was counted many times. The V gene is TRBV19, the J gene TRBJ2-5; 11 nucleotides agree with TRBD1. Germline CDR1 reads LNHDA; CDR2 reads SQIVND (reference sequence). The CDR3 consists of 17 residues. The ends lost 3 bases at V and 1 base at J; junction bases unmatched: 7. The CDR3 bases are TGTGCCAGTAGTATTGTGGGACAGGGGGTTCGCCAAGAGACCCAGTACTTC. It specifies CASSIVGQGVRQETQYF. Filled out from reference TRBV19 and TRBJ2-5, the complete variable domain reads DGGITQSPKYLFRKEGQNVTLSCEQNLNHDAMYWYRQDPGQGLRLIYYSQIVNDFQKGDIAEGYSVSREKKESFPLTVTSAQKNPTAFYLCASSIVGQGVRQETQYFGPGTRLLVL.

Comments on this clonotype: One junction end does not reproduce the germline sequence, and a read error may be involved. V is TRBV28 and J is TRBJ2-5; the D gene is possibly TRBD2 (6 bases). This CDR3 has 19 residues. Germline V CDR1 and CDR2: MDHEN, SYDVKM. CDR3 loop: CASSLGLLGRPREQEAQYF. DNA for the CDR3: TGTGCCAGCAGTTTAGGGTTGCTGGGGAGGCCAAGGGAGCAAGAGGCCCAGTACTTC.

This clonotype was picked up a small number of times. CDR3 coding DNA: TGCAGCGTTGAGGGGTATTCTCCTGGAAACACCATATATTTT. Protein sequence: CSVEGYSPGNTIYF. The chain couples TRBV29-1 to TRBJ1-3; D is undetermined. The CDR3 covers 14 residues. Germline CDR1 SQVTM, CDR2 ANQGSEA. The V gene lost 3 bases and the J gene lost 2 bases, with 11 bases spanning the gap.

The table lists this clonotype with a count of one. A much more abundant neighbour one base away suggests this may be a read error. The CDR3 DNA reads as TGCGCCAGCAGCCAAGAACTAAGCTCCTACAATGAGCGGTTCTTC. Translated, it gives CASSQELSSYNERFF. The V gene is TRBV4-1, the J gene TRBJ2-1; D gene ambiguous. CDR1 is MGHRA, CDR2 YSYEKL, per germline. CDR3 size: 15 residues.

This clonotype was found many times. The chain combines TRBV6-5 with TRBJ1-1; D is ambiguous. This CDR3 has 13 amino acids. CDR1 MNHEY and CDR2 SVGAGI come from the germline V gene. V was cut by 2 bases and J by 2 bases, with 6 bases left in between. The CDR3 protein is CASSYRANTEAFF. CDR3 sequence (DNA): TGTGCCAGCAGTTACAGAGCAAACACTGAAGCTTTCTTT.

This clonotype has a count of ten or more. J is TRBJ2-7 and V is TRBV2; 10 bases are a match to TRBD1. Germline V gene data show CDR1 as SNHLY and CDR2 as FYNNEI. The CDR3 covers 16 residues. V shed 2 bases and J 7 bases; nucleotides not matched to a gene: 11. CDR3 sequence reads: CASSELAGTGAREQYF. CDR3 sequence (DNA): TGTGCCAGCAGTGAACTCGCCGGGACAGGGGCCCGGGAGCAGTACTTC. Full variable domain (missing parts from reference TRBV2 and TRBJ2-7): EPEVTQTPSHQVTQMGQEVILRCVPISNHLYFYWYRQILGQKVEFLVSFYNNEISEKSEIFDDQFSVERPDGSNFTLKIRSTKLEDSAMYFCASSELAGTGAREQYFGPGTRLTVT.

Many counts were recorded for this clonotype. V usage is TRBV29-1 and J usage is TRBJ2-7; D may match TRBD1 or TRBD2 (5 bases each). Germline values: CDR1 SQVTM, CDR2 ANQGSEA. Trimming took 0 bases from V and 5 from J, leaving 11 bases between them. There are 13 residues in the CDR3. CDR3 nucleotides: TGCAGCGTTGAAGAGGGACGGTCCCACGAGCAGTACTTC. Its translation is CSVEEGRSHEQYF.

This clonotype was seen repeatedly, ten times or more. The rearrangement joins TRBV28 to TRBJ2-5; the match to TRBD2 covers 13 bases. This CDR3 has 19 residues. Per the germline V gene, CDR1 is MDHEN and CDR2 is SYDVKM. After removal of 6 bases from V and 4 bases from J, the junction contained 17 bases not matched to a gene. The CDR3 protein is CASSSPGTSGISLVETQYF. The CDR3 DNA reads TGTGCCAGCAGCTCCCCCGGGACTAGCGGGATTTCATTGGTAGAGACCCAGTACTTC.

This clonotype was seen ten or more times. This chain links TRBV7-2 with TRBJ2-3, with TRBD2 identical over 11 bases. Germline trimming cut 1 base from V and 4 bases from J; bases unmatched to any gene: 16. This CDR3 comprises 20 residues. CDR1 and CDR2 (germline): SGHTA, FQGNSA. The CDR3 nucleotides read TGTGCCAGCAGCTTAGGAGGACTAGCGGGCCTAACTTATGACTCAGATACGCAGTATTTT. It specifies CASSLGGLAGLTYDSDTQYF.

The V and J genes are TRBV3-1 and TRBJ2-7; 8 bases agree with TRBD2. The length of the CDR3 is 15 residues. CDR1 and CDR2 (germline): LGHDT, YNNKEL (reference sequence). Trimming took 1 base from V and 4 from J; bases not matched to a gene: 6. The CDR3 sequence: CASSQVSGSGYEQYF. The CDR3 bases are TGTGCCAGCAGCCAAGTGAGCGGGAGTGGTTACGAGCAGTACTTC.

This clonotype was seen many times. The chain combines TRBV12-5 with TRBJ2-7, with 7 nucleotides matching TRBD1. CDR1 and CDR2 (germline): LGHNT, FRNRAP. Losses at the gene ends were 7 bases for V and 0 bases for J; bases not matched to a gene: 6. The CDR3 totals 14 residues. CDR3 region: CASVLTGSSYEQYF. CDR3 DNA sequence: TGTGCTAGTGTCCTGACAGGGAGCTCCTACGAGCAGTACTTC. The full variable domain, with the rest looked up from reference TRBV12-5 and TRBJ2-7, is DARVTQTPRHKVTEMGQEVTMRCQPILGHNTVFWYRQTMMQGLELLAYFRNRAPLDDSGMPKDRFSAEMPDATLATLKIQPSEPRDSAVYFCASVLTGSSYEQYFGPGTRLTVT.

The rearrangement joins TRBV7-9 to TRBJ2-1, with 8 bases identical to TRBD2. Germline loops: CDR1 SEHNR, CDR2 FQNEAQ (reference sequence). J gave up 8 bases and V 6 bases, and 9 bases lay outside the gene matches. The length of the CDR3 is 14 residues. The chain's CDR3 is CASSSRGGMDEQFF. The DNA of the CDR3 is TGTGCCAGCAGTTCCCGGGGGGGGATGGATGAGCAGTTCTTC. Full variable domain (outside the CDR3, taken from reference TRBV7-9 and TRBJ2-1): DTGVSQNPRHKITKRGQNVTFRCDPISEHNRLYWYRQTLGQGPEFLTYFQNEAQLEKSRLLSDRFSAERPKGSFSTLEIQRTEQGDSAMYLCASSSRGGMDEQFFGPGTRLTVL.

This clonotype was recorded at least ten times. The chain links TRBV7-9 to TRBJ2-5; maybe TRBD1 (6 bases). This CDR3 has 16 amino acids. Germline lookup yields CDR1 SEHNR and CDR2 FQNEAQ (reference sequence). Trimming cost V 0 bases and J 0 bases, with 11 bases left between them. CDR3 sequence reads: CASSLAIGQYQETQYF. The CDR3 DNA is TGTGCCAGCAGCTTAGCGATCGGACAGTACCAAGAGACCCAGTACTTC.

This clonotype was detected many times. This chain links TRBV6-1 with TRBJ2-7; 7 nucleotides line up with TRBD2. Germline CDR1 MNHNS, CDR2 SASEGT. The CDR3 spans 14 residues. V was pared by 4 bases and J by 3 bases, with 6 bases of the junction left unmatched. The CDR3 region has the DNA TGTGCCAGCAGTGGGCCCGGCGGGGGCTACGAGCAGTACTTC. Amino acid sequence: CASSGPGGGYEQYF.

This clonotype was detected only a few times. The V and J genes are TRBV5-6 and TRBJ2-3; D may be TRBD2 (6 bases). Trimming removed 2 bases from V and 2 bases from J, with 12 bases in between. This CDR3 has 15 residues. CDR1 and CDR2 (germline): SGHDT, YYEEEE. The chain's CDR3 is CASSLGGDVTDTQYF. As DNA, the CDR3 is TGTGCCAGCAGCTTAGGCGGGGATGTCACAGATACGCAGTATTTT. The full variable domain, completed using reference TRBV5-6 and TRBJ2-3, is DAGVTQSPTHLIKTRGQQVTLRCSPKSGHDTVSWYQQALGQGPQFIFQYYEEEERQRGNFPDRFSGHQFPNYSSELNVNALLLGDSALYLCASSLGGDVTDTQYFGPGTRLTVL.

This clonotype was picked up many times. V gene TRBV27 combines with J gene TRBJ2-1; TRBD2 matches 12 bases. Trimming at V came to 5 bases and at J to 6 bases, leaving 8 bases not matched to a gene. The CDR3 consists of 16 residues. The germline V gene encodes CDR1 MNHEY and CDR2 SMNVEV (reference sequence). The CDR3, as DNA: TGTGCCAGCAGTCCCCTAGCGGGAGGGCCGGTCAATGAGCAGTTCTTC. This encodes CASSPLAGGPVNEQFF.

As to this clonotype: Just one base apart from a much larger clone, this may be a read error. This rearrangement joins TRBV7-9 to TRBJ2-2, with D maybe TRBD2 (5 bases). Germline CDR1 and CDR2: SEHNR and FQNEAQ (reference sequence). The CDR3 covers 12 residues. As DNA, the CDR3 is TGTGCCAGCAGGGATATCACCGGGGAGCTGGTTTTT. This translates into CASRDITGELVF. The complete variable domain, with remaining parts taken from reference TRBV7-9 and TRBJ2-2, reads DTGVSQNPRHKITKRGQNVTFRCDPISEHNRLYWYRQTLGQGPEFLTYFQNEAQLEKSRLLSDRFSAERPKGSFSTLEIQRTEQGDSAMYLCASRDITGELVFGEGSRLTVL.

This clonotype was seen ten or more times. The chain uses TRBV7-2 and TRBJ2-1, with D uncertain. This CDR3 is 15 amino acids long. Between the trimmed V and J ends, which lost 7 bases and 0 bases, there was a span of 13 bases. Per the germline V gene, CDR1 is SGHTA and CDR2 is FQGNSA. CDR3 loop: CASKLDSASYNEQFF. CDR3 in DNA: TGTGCCAGCAAGCTTGACTCGGCCTCCTACAATGAGCAGTTCTTC.

This clonotype was observed many times. This sequence joins TRBV12-3 or TRBV12-4 and TRBJ1-5; D might be TRBD1 (6 bases). The CDR3 is 15 amino acids. The germline V and J ends were trimmed by 2 bases and 3 bases, with 11 bases remaining between them. The CDR3 reads CASSLSWGPNQPQHF. The CDR3 DNA sequence: TGTGCCAGCAGTTTATCCTGGGGGCCCAATCAGCCCCAGCATTTT.

This clonotype was recorded at least ten times. The chain recombines TRBV9 with TRBJ1-1, with D perhaps matching TRBD1 (5 bases). Trimming took 4 bases from V and 3 from J, leaving 13 bases between them. Germline V gene sequence: CDR1 SGDLS, CDR2 YYNGEE. The CDR3 covers 14 residues. The CDR3 loop reads CASSPGGGDTEAFF. The DNA of the CDR3 is TGTGCCAGCAGCCCCGGGGGGGGGGACACTGAAGCTTTCTTT.

The table lists this clonotype with many counts. The V and J genes are TRBV5-5 and TRBJ2-7; tentatively, D is TRBD2 (6 bases). V shed 1 base and J shed 6 bases, with 20 bases lying between them. This CDR3 has 16 residues. The germline CDR1 and CDR2 sequences are SGHKS and YYEKEE (reference sequence). CDR3 coding DNA: TGTGCCAGCAGCTTGTGGCCGGGAGTTAATGCTGGCGAGCAGTACTTC. Protein sequence: CASSLWPGVNAGEQYF.

This clonotype was recorded many times. For the CDR3, the DNA is TGTGCCAGCAGTTTTTTACAGGGGATAGCCGGGGAGCTGTTTTTT. Its protein is CASSFLQGIAGELFF. The rearrangement joins TRBV28 to TRBJ2-2; 7 nucleotides match TRBD1. V dropped 3 bases and J dropped 6; count of bases not matched to a gene: 7. The CDR3 contains 15 residues. In germline, CDR1 is MDHEN, CDR2 SYDVKM.